The 16 T cell receptor beta chains listed next were all sequenced from one sample in a study of blood T cell repertoires in COVID-19. Assay used: immunoSEQ multiplex PCR; TCRdb lists only in-frame clones, some missing. The repertoire includes around 60,000 clones, roughly four fifths of them detected once, and 15% sits in the top ten. The source material was peripheral blood. The receptors here all came from an older man with acute or convalescent COVID-19.

The chain uses TRBV11-2 and TRBJ1-1, with D possibly TRBD1 on 5 matching bases. The germline V gene has CDR1 SGHAT and CDR2 FQNNGV. Trimming stripped 5 bases from V and 0 bases from J, with 7 bases between. CDR3 length equals 13 residues. This CDR3 is CASSPQVNTEAFF. DNA of the CDR3: TGTGCCAGCAGCCCACAGGTGAACACTGAAGCTTTCTTT. The complete variable domain, with remaining parts taken from reference TRBV11-2 and TRBJ1-1, reads EAGVAQSPRYKIIEKRQSVAFWCNPISGHATLYWYQQILGQGPKLLIQFQNNGVVDDSQLPKDRFSAERLKGVDSTLKIQPAKLEDSAVYLCASSPQVNTEAFFGQGTRLTVV.

V is TRBV7-6 and J is TRBJ2-7; possibly TRBD2 for D (5 bases). The CDR3 contains 15 residues. Looked up from germline, CDR1 is SGHVS and CDR2 is FNYEAQ. Trimming left V 4 bases short and J 6 bases short, with 19 bases between. Here the CDR3 DNA reads TGTGCCAGCAGCTCCGGACGGGGTATTGAGAGCGAGCAGTACTTC. This translates into CASSSGRGIESEQYF.

The chain carries TRBV5-6 and TRBJ1-2; D possibly corresponds to TRBD1 (5 bases). Germline V gene data show CDR1 as SGHDT and CDR2 as YYEEEE. The V gene lost 4 bases and the J gene lost 7 bases, with 11 bases spanning the gap. The CDR3 extends over 12 amino acids. CDR3 sequence: CASSPITGGYTF. The CDR3 bases are TGTGCCAGCAGCCCTATCACAGGTGGCTACACCTTC.

The gene calls are TRBV3-1 (or the pseudogene TRBV3-2) and TRBJ1-3, with TRBD1 identical over 7 bases. From germline, CDR1 is LGHDT and CDR2 YNNKEL (reference sequence). After removal of 4 bases from V and 3 bases from J, the junction contained 6 bases not matched to a gene. The CDR3 loop spans 15 amino acids. CDR3 amino acids: CASSPRRDSGNTIYF. In nucleotides, the CDR3 is TGTGCCAGCAGCCCCCGCAGGGACAGTGGAAACACCATATATTTT.

The genes are TRBV10-1 and TRBJ2-7; D is uncertain. Germline CDR1 and CDR2: WNHNN and SYGVQD (reference sequence). The germline V and J ends were trimmed by 5 bases and 1 base, with 21 bases remaining between them. The CDR3 has 17 amino acids. The DNA for the CDR3 is TGCGCCAGCAGTAGAGTCAGGCCTGGCGTTTTGTCCTACGAGCAGTACTTC. It is translated as CASSRVRPGVLSYEQYF.

This clone was seen a single time. This sequence joins TRBV12-5 and TRBJ2-1; tentative D call: TRBD1 (5 bases). The CDR3 runs to 14 residues. Trimming took 2 bases from V and 5 from J, leaving 10 bases between them. Germline assignment: CDR1 LGHNT and CDR2 FRNRAP. Here the CDR3 DNA reads TGTGCTAGTGGTTTGTGGACAACCGACAATGAGCAGTTCTTC. It encodes CASGLWTTDNEQFF.

This chain joins TRBV27 and TRBJ1-1; no clear D. The germline CDR1 and CDR2 sequences are MNHEY and SMNVEV (reference sequence). V shed 7 bases and J shed 1 base, with 10 bases lying between them. The CDR3 contains 13 residues. CDR3 loop: CASKRTANTEAFF. The CDR3 DNA reads TGTGCCAGCAAGCGGACGGCGAACACTGAAGCTTTCTTT.

The V call is TRBV15, the J call TRBJ2-4; a possible D gene is TRBD2 (5 bases). Germline V CDR1 and CDR2: LNHNV, YYDKDF (reference sequence). This CDR3 has 13 residues. The V gene lost 5 bases and the J gene lost 8 bases, with 13 bases spanning the gap. The DNA for the CDR3 is TGTGCCACCAGCTTAGAACTGCGGGACATTCAGTACTTC. Its translation is CATSLELRDIQYF.

The chain recombines TRBV5-6 with TRBJ1-2, with 10 nucleotides matching TRBD1. The V segment lost 0 bases and the J segment 5 bases; nucleotides outside the gene matches: 10. This CDR3 region has 17 residues. CDR1 and CDR2 from the germline V gene are SGHDT and YYEEEE. The CDR3 region is CASSLVGTGARFYGYTF. DNA of the CDR3: TGTGCCAGCAGCTTGGTAGGGACAGGGGCTCGATTTTATGGCTACACCTTC.

The chain joins TRBV24-1 to TRBJ2-1; 8 bases fit TRBD1. J was trimmed by 6 bases and V by 3 bases; bases with no gene match: 3. This CDR3 region has 14 residues. Per the germline V gene, CDR1 is KGHDR and CDR2 is SFDVKD. CDR3 sequence: CATSDTTGGNEQFF. CDR3 DNA: TGTGCCACCAGTGATACAACAGGGGGCAATGAGCAGTTCTTC.

This clone was recorded a few times. The chain uses TRBV5-1 and TRBJ1-3; D might be TRBD1 (5 bases). Germline CDR1 reads SGHRS; CDR2 reads YFSETQ. Trimming removed 4 bases at V and 1 base at J, with 15 bases between. The CDR3 sequence is 16 residues long. CDR3 bases: TGCGCCAGCAGCATGCGGGACGGTCCATCTGGAAACACCATATATTTT. It specifies CASSMRDGPSGNTIYF.

DNA of the CDR3: TGCGCCAGCAGCCCCCCGGGGGGGCGTCCTTTCACTGAAGCTTTCTTT. It yields the protein CASSPPGGRPFTEAFF. V is TRBV5-1 and J is TRBJ1-1, with D maybe TRBD1 (6 bases). Trimming pared 4 bases from V and 4 bases from J, leaving 20 bases between. CDR1 and CDR2 from the germline V gene are SGHRS and YFSETQ. The CDR3 is 16 residues long.

This chain links TRBV5-6 with TRBJ2-5; tentatively, D is TRBD1 (5 bases). Trimming pared 0 bases from V and 5 bases from J, leaving 17 bases between. In germline, CDR1 is SGHDT, CDR2 YYEEEE. The CDR3 length is 16 residues. The CDR3 reads CASSLAGPGSGETQYF. CDR3 DNA: TGTGCCAGCAGCTTGGCCGGCCCAGGGTCTGGGGAGACCCAGTACTTC.

By proportion, this clone is medium-sized. The V gene is TRBV5-1, the J gene TRBJ2-3; 8 bases agree with TRBD2. V lost 0 bases, J lost 5 bases, and 8 bases stayed unmatched. The germline gives CDR1 SGHRS, CDR2 YFSETQ. The CDR3 is made up of 16 amino acids. The CDR3 protein is CASSLVGGGLLDTQYF. Here the CDR3 DNA reads TGCGCCAGCAGCTTGGTGGGCGGGGGGCTCCTAGATACGCAGTATTTT.

This clone came up a few times. The rearrangement links TRBV10-1 to TRBJ2-7; the D is unclear. This CDR3 is 11 amino acids long. Germline CDR1 and CDR2: WNHNN and SYGVQD (reference sequence). The V end lost 6 bases, the J end lost 3 bases, and 6 bases lay between the germline ends. Here the CDR3 reads CASSNSYEQYF. The CDR3 nucleotides read TGCGCCAGCAGCAACAGCTACGAGCAGTACTTC.

The V and J genes are TRBV6-5 and TRBJ2-5; possible D gene TRBD2, 5 bases. This CDR3 is 13 amino acids long. Deletions cut 5 bases from V and 5 bases from J, with 12 bases between. The germline V gene encodes CDR1 MNHEY and CDR2 SVGAGI. The CDR3 sequence is CASSKRDRETQYF. The CDR3 DNA reads TGTGCCAGCAGTAAGAGGGATCGGGAGACCCAGTACTTC.